The rows below give T cell receptor beta chains drawn from one sample of a study of blood T cell repertoires in COVID-19. Clones were sequenced by immunoSEQ multiplex PCR, and TCRdb holds only the in-frame ones, with some missing. The profile shows 400,000 or so clones, approximately 90% of them singletons. Sequencing was carried out using peripheral blood. The receptors shown here come from a man between 18 and 29 years old with COVID-19, enrolled during active disease. The CDR3 runs from the conserved cysteine through the conserved F or W.

TRBV24-1	CATSDYLAGWTGELFF
TRBV28	CASSLYGGGSVFDEQFF
TRBV11-3	CASSLDPERECYEQFF
TRBV24-1	CATSGTGTLGEQYF
TRBV6-1	CASSDPIRTAYSNQPQHF
TRBV10-3	CAMPGLAGGRETQYF
TRBV11-2	CASSFTDTSSYEQYF
TRBV6-6	CASSYSKAEMSYEQYF
TRBV6-5	CASSRLETYNEQFF
TRBV29-1	CSVGLVLSRYEQFF
TRBV5-1	CASRIRGNSEETQYF
TRBV3-1/TRBV3-2	CASSQGPEAFF
TRBV5-6	CASSLDRQGRETQYF
TRBV3-1/TRBV3-2	CASSQGGVAGFQETQYF
TRBV5-1	CASSLRRASSYNEQFF
TRBV6-4	CASREGTEGSPLHF
TRBV5-1	CASASDSPRLGTYEQYF
TRBV4-1	CASSPAGTGVGEQFF
TRBV5-4	CASKDLPEDTQYF
TRBV10-2	CASSLQFVDEQYF
TRBV19	CASSMDRTGGTEAFF
TRBV18	CASSQRQGPTDTQYF
TRBV5-1	CASSLMPSGKQETQYF
TRBV18	CASSDSRTGLGEKLFF
TRBV5-1	CASSPDLFYGYTF
TRBV19	CASWAASPLHF
TRBV7-9	CASRSRGSGPRGTDTQYF
TRBV6-5	CASSGQGNYNEQFF
TRBV6-5	CASSLTGIQPQHF
TRBV6-5	CASSYWPLRALHF
TRBV7-9	CASSSLRLAGTGELFF
TRBV18	CASSSGQGPYEQYF
TRBV9	CASSVVTSGFNEQFF
TRBV7-2	CASPKDRVDGYTF
TRBV6-1	CASSEAGGNEQFF
TRBV6-5	CASSFSDREGGYTF
TRBV5-1	CASSFNRDRRTEAFF
TRBV9	CASSVALRGNRDTQYF
TRBV2	CASREDRQNGYTF
TRBV30	CAWSRGISYEQYF
TRBV27	CASSSNSGGQYTQYF
TRBV7-2	CASSGTSGTYTGELFF
TRBV3-1/TRBV3-2	CASSQGLGSQETQYF
TRBV7-9	CASSLVTSVYNEQFF
TRBV6-2/TRBV6-3	CASSLGAEQFF
TRBV5-4	CASSLGDDRDYEQYF
TRBV7-2	CASSLTPVLAVQETQYF
TRBV14	CASSQEVGADISPLHF
TRBV5-1	CASSSEPKRLAGSSDTQYF
TRBV3-1/TRBV3-2	CASSQVASGSFNEQFF
TRBV5-1	CASSPGLEYYSEETQYF
TRBV5-4	CASSFAGAGSYEQYF
TRBV3-1/TRBV3-2	CASSLTHAVYGYTF
TRBV2	CASSRVTNTQYF
TRBV3-1/TRBV3-2	CASSQDGGRDSPLHF